What follows are 16 T cell receptor beta chains derived from one specimen sequenced in a study of OX40 agonist ivuxolimab in advanced cancers. Libraries were prepared by immunoSEQ multiplex PCR; TCRdb keeps only in-frame clonotypes and omits some of them. The sample includes approximately 46,000 clones, about 74% seen only once; the top ten take over 2%. The source was CD4+ or CD8+ T cells sorted from blood, collected in a trial of the OX40 agonist ivuxolimab. Receptors were obtained from an adult with an advanced solid tumor such as melanoma, head and neck, liver or kidney cancer.

V gene TRBV13 combines with J gene TRBJ2-2; tentative D call: TRBD1 (6 bases). Deletions cut 4 bases from V and 2 bases from J, with 17 bases between. CDR3 length equals 17 residues. Germline V gene lookup returns CDR1 PRHDT and CDR2 FYEKMQ (reference sequence). This CDR3 reads CASSSTIGQTNTGELFF. The CDR3 DNA sequence: TGTGCCAGCAGCTCCACGATTGGACAGACAAACACCGGGGAGCTGTTTTTT.

The chain couples TRBV4-1 to TRBJ2-1; the D is unclear. The CDR3 sequence is 13 residues long. The germline CDR1 and CDR2 sequences are MGHRA and YSYEKL. Trimming stripped 6 bases from V and 3 bases from J, with 9 bases between. DNA for the CDR3: TGCGCCAGCAGTCCGTGGGGCTACAATGAGCAGTTCTTC. This translates into CASSPWGYNEQFF.

This chain links TRBV5-1 with TRBJ2-7; D could derive from TRBD1 or TRBD2 (5 bases each). CDR1 SGHRS and CDR2 YFSETQ come from the germline V gene. Trimming took 2 bases from V and 2 from J, leaving 14 bases between them. The CDR3 extends over 15 amino acids. The CDR3 DNA sequence: TGCGCCAGCAGCTTACGGGACGGCCAAACCTACGAGCAGTACTTC. The encoded protein is CASSLRDGQTYEQYF.

The rearrangement links TRBV25-1 to TRBJ2-1, with D possibly TRBD1 on 5 matching bases. The CDR3 has 14 residues. The germline gives CDR1 MGHDK, CDR2 SYGVNS. The V and J ends lost 5 bases and 2 bases respectively, with 10 bases between them. The CDR3 spells CASSYRLTYNEQFF. Here the CDR3 DNA reads TGTGCCAGCAGTTACAGGCTAACCTACAATGAGCAGTTCTTC.

The gene calls are TRBV27 and TRBJ1-5; a weak D match, TRBD1 (5 bases). V lost 6 bases and J lost 5, with 23 bases in between. The germline CDR1 and CDR2 sequences are MNHEY and SMNVEV (reference sequence). The CDR3 has 17 residues. The CDR3 reads CASSHLGPGPRDQPQHF. The CDR3 nucleotides are TGTGCCAGCAGCCACCTGGGCCCGGGACCTAGGGATCAGCCCCAGCATTTT.

Worth noting for this clone: The same CDR3 also results from other DNA sequences found in this sample. This chain joins TRBV5-1 and TRBJ1-2; weak D call: TRBD1 (5 bases). Between the trimmed V and J ends, which lost 0 bases and 8 bases, there was a span of 11 bases. The CDR3 is 13 residues long. Germline-derived CDR1 and CDR2 are SGHRS and YFSETQ. The CDR3 reads CASSLDGAGGYTF. The DNA for the CDR3 is TGCGCCAGCAGCTTGGATGGGGCTGGGGGCTACACCTTC.

This clone was recorded a few times. CDR3 loop: CASRDSSYEQYF. As DNA, the CDR3 is TGTGCCAGCAGGGACAGCTCCTACGAGCAGTACTTC. The rearrangement uses TRBV25-1 and TRBJ2-7; weak D call: TRBD1 (6 bases). Germline V lookup: CDR1 MGHDK, CDR2 SYGVNS. The CDR3 extends over 12 amino acids. V was trimmed by 6 bases and J by 0 bases, leaving 6 bases between them.

The chain employs TRBV4-2 and TRBJ2-1; 7 nucleotides match TRBD2. CDR3 size: 16 residues. With V trimmed by 4 bases and J by 6 bases, 12 bases remained unmatched. In germline, CDR1 is LGHNA, CDR2 YNFKEQ. In nucleotides, the CDR3 is TGTGCCAGCAGCCCCCAACCCGGGACTATGTTCAATGAGCAGTTCTTC. Its protein is CASSPQPGTMFNEQFF.

This sequence joins TRBV6-5 and TRBJ1-2, with 10 bases fitting TRBD1. This CDR3 spans 14 amino acids. In germline, CDR1 is MNHEY, CDR2 SVGAGI. V was clipped by 6 bases and J by 3 bases; unmatched bases: 4. For the CDR3, the DNA is TGTGCCAGCAGGGGACAGGGGACCCACTATGGCTACACCTTC. This encodes CASRGQGTHYGYTF.

The table lists this clone with a count of one. The gene calls are TRBV11-2 and TRBJ1-1; D possibly corresponds to TRBD1 (5 bases). The CDR3 spans 13 residues. Germline assignment: CDR1 SGHAT and CDR2 FQNNGV. V lost 4 bases and J lost 4, with 10 bases in between. The CDR3 sequence: CASSWGGRTEAFF. The CDR3 DNA reads TGTGCCAGCAGCTGGGGCGGGCGCACTGAAGCTTTCTTT.

To note about this clone: The same CDR3 can be traced to other DNA sequences in this sample. The V gene is TRBV18, the J gene TRBJ2-7; the D is unclear. CDR1 and CDR2 from the germline V gene are KGHSH and LQKENI. The V and J ends lost 3 bases and 3 bases respectively, with 6 bases between them. The CDR3 contains 12 residues. This CDR3 is CASSPTLYEQYF. CDR3 coding DNA: TGTGCCAGCTCACCCACTCTCTACGAGCAGTACTTC.

This clone was counted only a few times. The rearrangement links TRBV7-2 to TRBJ2-7; 7 nucleotides line up with TRBD2. Germline V gene sequence: CDR1 SGHTA, CDR2 FQGNSA. CDR3 length equals 15 residues. Unmatched junction bases numbered 10, after V lost 1 base and J lost 7 bases. Written as DNA, the CDR3 is TGTGCCAGCAGCTTAGGAAGACTAGCACTTAGGGAGCAGTACTTC. Protein product: CASSLGRLALREQYF.

This chain uses TRBV28 with TRBJ2-5; D is perhaps TRBD2 (6 bases). Trimming pared 2 bases from V and 2 bases from J, leaving 18 bases between. Germline CDR1 and CDR2: MDHEN and SYDVKM. The CDR3 is 17 amino acids. In DNA, the CDR3 is TGTGCCAGCAGTTTAGCGGGGAGCAGGATTCCACAAGAGACCCAGTACTTC. Translation gives CASSLAGSRIPQETQYF.

The chain carries TRBV6-1 and TRBJ1-5; D remains unclear. The V gene's germline CDR1 is MNHNS and CDR2 SASEGT. The CDR3 runs to 13 residues. Trimming shortened V by 2 bases and J by 5 bases, and 7 bases separated the two germline ends. Here the CDR3 reads CASSESGDQPQHF. The CDR3 DNA reads TGTGCCAGCAGTGAATCGGGTGATCAGCCCCAGCATTTT.

The V and J genes are TRBV10-2 and TRBJ1-4, with TRBD1 as a possible D gene (5 bases). This CDR3 region has 16 residues. V lost 3 bases, J lost 3 bases, and 14 bases lay in between. Germline-derived CDR1 and CDR2 are WSHSY and SAAADI. CDR3 amino acids: CASSEGVNVANEKLFF. The CDR3 DNA is TGCGCCAGCAGTGAAGGGGTGAACGTGGCTAATGAAAAACTGTTTTTT.

The chain is built from TRBV7-9 and TRBJ2-7, with 9 bases that match TRBD1. The ends lost 5 bases at V and 5 bases at J; junction bases unmatched: 7. The CDR3 totals 14 residues. CDR1 and CDR2 from the germline V gene are SEHNR and FQNEAQ (reference sequence). DNA for the CDR3: TGTGCCAGCAGCCCGAGGACAGGGGTGAACGAGCAGTACTTC. Translating it yields CASSPRTGVNEQYF.